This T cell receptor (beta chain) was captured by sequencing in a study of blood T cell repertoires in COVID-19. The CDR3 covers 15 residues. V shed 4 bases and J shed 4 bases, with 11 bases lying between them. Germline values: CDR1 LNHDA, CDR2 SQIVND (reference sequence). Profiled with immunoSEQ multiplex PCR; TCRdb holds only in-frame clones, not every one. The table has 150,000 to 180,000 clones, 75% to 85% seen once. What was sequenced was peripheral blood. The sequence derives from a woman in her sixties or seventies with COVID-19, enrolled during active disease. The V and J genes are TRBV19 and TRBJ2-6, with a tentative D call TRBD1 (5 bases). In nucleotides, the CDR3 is TGTGCCAGTAGTACTAGGGGTGCCGGGGCCAACGTCCTGACTTTC. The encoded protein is CASSTRGAGANVLTF.